Below, 30 T cell receptor beta chains from the same sample are listed, as sequenced in a study of identical twins. A single record per CDR3 protein comes from TCRdb applying MiXCR to the 5' RACE reads. The sample contains approximately 260,000 distinct CDR3 sequences, over 13% of which appear only once. The sequencing sample was made of memory (CD45RO+) T cells sorted from blood. All receptors derive from a woman aged 18-29 years in good health.

Ten or more counts support this clonotype. The chain joins TRBV12-3 or TRBV12-4 to TRBJ2-5, with D perhaps matching TRBD1 (6 bases). The V and J ends lost 7 bases and 0 bases respectively, with 9 bases between them. This CDR3 has 13 amino acids. The DNA for the CDR3 is TGTGCCAGCACCTGGACAGACCAAGAGACCCAGTACTTC. The encoded protein is CASTWTDQETQYF.

The CDR3 sequence is CASSPRGQQNTEAFF. The CDR3 DNA follows: TGCGCCAGCAGCCCGAGGGGACAGCAGAACACTGAAGCTTTCTTT. The gene calls are TRBV5-1 and TRBJ1-1, with TRBD1 identical over 7 bases. Germline V gives CDR1 SGHRS, CDR2 YFSETQ. CDR3 length equals 15 residues. The V segment lost 4 bases and the J segment 1 base; nucleotides outside the gene matches: 7. Filled out from reference TRBV5-1 and TRBJ1-1, the complete variable domain reads KAGVTQTPRYLIKTRGQQVTLSCSPISGHRSVSWYQQTPGQGLQFLFEYFSETQRNKGNFPGRFSGRQFSNSRSEMNVSTLELGDSALYLCASSPRGQQNTEAFFGQGTRLTVV.

The chain couples TRBV5-1 to TRBJ2-2; 8 bases fit TRBD1. Per the germline V gene, CDR1 is SGHRS and CDR2 is YFSETQ. V shed 4 bases, J shed 3 bases, and the junction held 2 bases outside the gene matches. CDR3 length equals 14 residues. The CDR3 protein is CASSPDRDTGELFF. For the CDR3, the DNA is TGCGCCAGCAGCCCGGACAGGGACACCGGGGAGCTGTTTTTT.

This chain's CDR3 is CASRDRGRDTQYF. The CDR3, as DNA: TGTGCCAGCAGGGACAGGGGGCGAGATACGCAGTATTTT. This chain links TRBV2 with TRBJ2-3; 11 nucleotides align to TRBD1. CDR1 and CDR2 from the germline V gene are SNHLY and FYNNEI. The trim removed 6 bases at V and 5 bases at J, leaving 1 base unmatched. The CDR3 sequence is 13 residues long. Full variable domain (remainder filled in from reference TRBV2 and TRBJ2-3): EPEVTQTPSHQVTQMGQEVILRCVPISNHLYFYWYRQILGQKVEFLVSFYNNEISEKSEIFDDQFSVERPDGSNFTLKIRSTKLEDSAMYFCASRDRGRDTQYFGPGTRLTVL.

The chain carries TRBV12-3 or TRBV12-4 and TRBJ2-3; 12 bases agree with TRBD2. The CDR3 totals 12 residues. J lost 11 bases, V lost 6 bases, and 3 bases had no gene match. The CDR3 loop reads CASSKLAGGQYF. The CDR3, as DNA: TGTGCCAGCAGCAAACTAGCGGGGGGGCAGTATTTT.

This clonotype was detected a few times. V and J are TRBV6-5 and TRBJ1-2, with a possible D match to TRBD1 (5 bases). This CDR3 is 14 amino acids long. V was pared by 3 bases and J by 5 bases, with 13 bases between. CDR1 is MNHEY, CDR2 SVGAGI, per germline. CDR3 coding DNA: TGTGCCAGCAGTTATACGGGGTGGGGGTATGGCTACACCTTC. The encoded protein is CASSYTGWGYGYTF.

There are a few counts of this clonotype. CDR3 bases: TGTGCCAGCAGCCCAACTAGCGCTATAAGGGCAGATACGCAGTATTTT. It specifies CASSPTSAIRADTQYF. The chain links TRBV7-9 to TRBJ2-3; 7 nucleotides agree with TRBD2. Germline CDR1 and CDR2: SEHNR and FQNEAQ (reference sequence). The trim removed 5 bases at V and 4 bases at J, leaving 12 bases unmatched. The CDR3 totals 16 residues.

This chain uses TRBV20-1 with TRBJ2-7; TRBD1 matches at 9 bases. The CDR3 has 15 amino acids. With 1 base clipped from V and 6 bases from J, the junction kept 10 bases outside the gene matches. Germline values: CDR1 DFQATT, CDR2 SNEGSKA (reference sequence). The CDR3 reads CSARGPGQGFSEQYF. CDR3 sequence (DNA): TGCAGTGCTAGAGGCCCGGGACAGGGATTCTCCGAGCAGTACTTC.

With regard to this clonotype: This may stem from a read error, because a much larger clone lies one nucleotide away. This likely comes from a read error, as the CDR3 has no conserved phenylalanine or tryptophan at its end. This chain uses TRBV12-3 or TRBV12-4 with TRBJ1-2; 7 bases match TRBD1. Unmatched junction bases numbered 5, after V lost 6 bases and J lost 4 bases. The CDR3 extends over 13 amino acids. Here the CDR3 reads CASRGDSVYGYTL. DNA of the CDR3: TGTGCCAGCAGGGGGGACAGTGTCTATGGCTACACCTTG.

V usage is TRBV28 and J usage is TRBJ2-7; no firm D call. The CDR3 covers 13 residues. V shed 6 bases and J shed 3 bases, with 12 bases lying between them. Per the germline V gene, CDR1 is MDHEN and CDR2 is SYDVKM. The CDR3 nucleotides read TGTGCCAGCAGCGGCGGTGGGAACTACGAGCAGTACTTC. Amino acids: CASSGGGNYEQYF.

The chain is built from TRBV20-1 and TRBJ2-1; D may be TRBD2 (5 bases). Trimming pared 5 bases from V and 9 bases from J, leaving 11 bases between. The CDR3 runs to 11 residues. Germline V gene sequence: CDR1 DFQATT, CDR2 SNEGSKA (reference sequence). The CDR3 nucleotides read TGCAGTGCTCGCGGGCTAAGTGAGCAGTTCTTC. Translated, it gives CSARGLSEQFF.

The chain has TRBV11-2 and TRBJ1-2; D unresolved. Germline V gene data show CDR1 as SGHAT and CDR2 as FQNNGV. This CDR3 has 16 residues. Trimming shortened V by 0 bases and J by 4 bases, and 15 bases separated the two germline ends. The CDR3 nucleotides are TGTGCCAGCAGCTTAGAGCGGGGTTTTTCGGCCTATGGCTACACCTTC. It yields the protein CASSLERGFSAYGYTF.

This clonotype was counted a few times. The genes are TRBV12-3 or TRBV12-4 and TRBJ1-2; D is uncertain. V was shortened by 5 bases and J by 7 bases, with 8 bases between the two germline ends. The length of the CDR3 is 11 residues. CDR3 residues: CASSLKAGYTF. CDR3 sequence (DNA): TGTGCCAGCAGTCTTAAAGCTGGCTACACCTTC.

This clonotype has more than one count but fewer than ten. The V gene is TRBV25-1, the J gene TRBJ2-7; 7 bases map to TRBD1. The J segment lost 6 bases and the V segment lost 10 bases, leaving 6 bases of the junction unmatched. Looked up from germline, CDR1 is MGHDK and CDR2 is SYGVNS. There are 11 residues in the CDR3. In DNA form, the CDR3 reads TGTGCCACCCTGGACAGGAGCGAGCAGTACTTC. It encodes CATLDRSEQYF.

The chain combines TRBV20-1 with TRBJ1-1; 7 bases agree with TRBD1. J gave up 11 bases and V 6 bases, and 6 bases lay outside the gene matches. Germline CDR1 reads DFQATT; CDR2 reads SNEGSKA (reference sequence). The CDR3 contains 10 residues. As DNA, the CDR3 is TGCAGTGCACACAGGGGTCGGGCTTTCTTT. It yields the protein CSAHRGRAFF.

The J gene is TRBJ1-2, the V gene TRBV12-3 or TRBV12-4; maybe TRBD1 (5 bases). V lost 6 bases and J lost 5, with 16 bases in between. The CDR3 runs 14 residues. The DNA of the CDR3 is TGTGCCAGCAGACGAGATGGGGGGAGGTATGGCTACACCTTC. It yields the protein CASRRDGGRYGYTF.

The chain is built from TRBV20-1 and TRBJ2-3; the match to TRBD1 covers 8 bases. Germline V gives CDR1 DFQATT, CDR2 SNEGSKA (reference sequence). The CDR3 runs to 14 residues. The trim removed 4 bases at V and 3 bases at J, leaving 6 bases unmatched. As DNA, the CDR3 is TGCAGTGCTATAAGTAACAGGGGGACAGATACGCAGTATTTT. The encoded protein is CSAISNRGTDTQYF.

This clonotype was counted ten times or more. This chain connects TRBV6-1 to TRBJ2-1; TRBD2 matches at 7 bases. The junction had 6 bases not matched to a gene; V was cut back by 5 bases and J by 2 bases. Germline V gene lookup returns CDR1 MNHNS and CDR2 SASEGT. CDR3 length: 15 residues. CDR3 in amino acids: CASSPQRGPYNEQFF. The CDR3 DNA reads TGTGCCAGCAGTCCTCAGCGGGGACCCTACAATGAGCAGTTCTTC.

This clonotype was detected only a few times. V and J are TRBV12-3 or TRBV12-4 and TRBJ2-6; TRBD1 might be the D (6 bases). V lost 6 bases to trimming and J lost 4 bases, with 10 bases between them. This CDR3 contains 14 residues. The CDR3, as DNA: TGTGCCAGCAGACGACAGGTCGGGGCCAACGTCCTGACTTTC. Translating it yields CASRRQVGANVLTF.

The chain has TRBV27 and TRBJ1-2; tentatively, D is TRBD1 (6 bases). Per germline, CDR1 MNHEY and CDR2 SMNVEV (reference sequence). Trimming pared 6 bases from V and 9 bases from J, leaving 23 bases between. This CDR3 contains 15 residues. CDR3 region: CASSLIQGPSVSYTF. The CDR3, as DNA: TGTGCCAGCAGCCTTATTCAGGGGCCGAGCGTTAGCTACACCTTC.

This chain links TRBV12-3 or TRBV12-4 with TRBJ2-3; 7 nucleotides match TRBD1. Trimming cost V 4 bases and J 2 bases; bases outside gene matches: 9. CDR3 length equals 16 residues. The CDR3 is CASSSRQGDNTDTQYF. In DNA form, the CDR3 reads TGTGCCAGCAGTTCCCGACAGGGTGATAACACAGATACGCAGTATTTT.

This clonotype was seen only a few times. The chain uses TRBV6-2 or TRBV6-3 and TRBJ2-3; D gene unclear. Germline loops: CDR1 MNHEY, CDR2 SVGEGT. V lost 4 bases and J 3 bases, leaving 5 bases between the germline ends. The CDR3 runs 12 residues. CDR3 sequence: CASSSQTDTQYF. CDR3 nucleotide sequence: TGTGCCAGCAGTTCGCAAACAGATACGCAGTATTTT.

This chain joins TRBV11-2 and TRBJ2-1; TRBD2 aligns across 11 bases. The CDR3 runs to 17 residues. V dropped 3 bases and J dropped 7; count of bases not matched to a gene: 11. Germline V CDR1 and CDR2: SGHAT, FQNNGV. CDR3 DNA sequence: TGTGCCAGCAGCTTCAACCCCCTAGCGGGAGGAGGGAATGAGCAGTTCTTC. This encodes CASSFNPLAGGGNEQFF.

The V and J genes are TRBV12-3 or TRBV12-4 and TRBJ2-1; TRBD2 is a possible D gene (5 bases). The CDR3 extends over 15 amino acids. V gave up 6 bases and J gave up 2 bases, with 14 bases separating them. The CDR3 loop is CASSRTGSPYNEQFF. DNA of the CDR3: TGTGCCAGCAGCCGTACGGGGTCCCCCTACAATGAGCAGTTCTTC.

At least ten counts were recorded for this clonotype. This chain uses TRBV19 with TRBJ1-1; no reliable D call. The CDR3 sequence is 13 residues long. The V and J ends lost 5 bases and 1 base respectively, with 8 bases between them. CDR1 is LNHDA and CDR2 is SQIVND in the germline V gene (reference sequence). The DNA for the CDR3 is TGTGCCAGTAGTTCGCAGAGGAACACTGAAGCTTTCTTT. This gives the protein CASSSQRNTEAFF. Based on the CDR3 plus reference TRBV19 and TRBJ1-1, the full variable domain is DGGITQSPKYLFRKEGQNVTLSCEQNLNHDAMYWYRQDPGQGLRLIYYSQIVNDFQKGDIAEGYSVSREKKESFPLTVTSAQKNPTAFYLCASSSQRNTEAFFGQGTRLTVV.

The chain employs TRBV25-1 and TRBJ2-3, with TRBD1 as a possible D gene (6 bases). V gave up 5 bases and J gave up 6 bases, with 12 bases separating them. The CDR3 is 13 amino acids. CDR1 MGHDK and CDR2 SYGVNS come from the germline V gene. The CDR3 DNA reads as TGTGCCAGCAGTACCTACCAGGGGGATACGCAGTATTTT. Amino acids: CASSTYQGDTQYF.

This clonotype has more than one count but fewer than ten. The chain joins TRBV20-1 to TRBJ1-5; 7 bases line up with TRBD1. Germline loops: CDR1 DFQATT, CDR2 SNEGSKA (reference sequence). The CDR3 covers 15 residues. The V and J ends lost 6 bases and 0 bases, in that order; junction bases with no gene match: 8. The CDR3 protein is CSAKTQGHSNQPQHF. The CDR3 nucleotides read TGCAGTGCGAAAACACAGGGGCATAGCAATCAGCCCCAGCATTTT.

This clonotype was seen only a few times. The chain combines TRBV12-3 or TRBV12-4 with TRBJ1-1; D might be TRBD1 (6 bases). V was cut by 5 bases and J by 5 bases, with 12 bases left in between. The CDR3 is 13 amino acids. CDR3 in amino acids: CASSVTGTTEAFF. As DNA, the CDR3 is TGTGCCAGCAGTGTTACCGGGACAACTGAAGCTTTCTTT.

Here the CDR3 reads CASSLGSGSGTEQFF. DNA for the CDR3: TGTGCCAGCAGCTTAGGTAGCGGGAGTGGGACTGAGCAGTTCTTC. The rearrangement links TRBV7-2 to TRBJ2-1, with 9 positions matching TRBD2. V dropped 1 base and J dropped 9; count of bases not matched to a gene: 7. CDR1 and CDR2 (germline): SGHTA, FQGNSA. CDR3 size: 15 residues.

This clonotype was picked up a small number of times. This chain joins TRBV20-1 and TRBJ2-7, with TRBD2 matching over 7 bases. This CDR3 has 16 residues. The J segment lost 1 base and the V segment lost 3 bases, leaving 12 bases of the junction unmatched. Germline values: CDR1 DFQATT, CDR2 SNEGSKA (reference sequence). CDR3 protein: CSASRGPLSGSYEQYF. The CDR3 coding sequence is TGCAGTGCTAGTAGGGGTCCCCTTAGCGGGTCCTACGAGCAGTACTTC.